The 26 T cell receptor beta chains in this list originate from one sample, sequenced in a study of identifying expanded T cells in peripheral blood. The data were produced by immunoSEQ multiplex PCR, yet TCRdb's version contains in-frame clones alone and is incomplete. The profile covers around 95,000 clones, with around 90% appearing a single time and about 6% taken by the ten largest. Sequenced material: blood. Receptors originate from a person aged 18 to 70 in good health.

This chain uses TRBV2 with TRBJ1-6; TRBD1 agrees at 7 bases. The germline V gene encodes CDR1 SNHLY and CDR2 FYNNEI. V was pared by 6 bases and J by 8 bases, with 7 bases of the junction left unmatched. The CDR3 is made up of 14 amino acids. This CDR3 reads CASSARTGDSPLHF. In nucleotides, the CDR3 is TGTGCCAGCAGCGCCCGGACAGGTGATTCACCCCTCCACTTT.

The CDR3 DNA reads as TGTGCCAGCAGGGGTCGTTTCGGGATTACAGATACGCAGTATTTT. Protein: CASRGRFGITDTQYF. J is TRBJ2-3 and V is TRBV2, with TRBD2 as a possible D gene (5 bases). This CDR3 is built from 15 residues. V was shortened by 6 bases and J by 3 bases, with 16 bases between the two germline ends. Germline V lookup: CDR1 SNHLY, CDR2 FYNNEI.

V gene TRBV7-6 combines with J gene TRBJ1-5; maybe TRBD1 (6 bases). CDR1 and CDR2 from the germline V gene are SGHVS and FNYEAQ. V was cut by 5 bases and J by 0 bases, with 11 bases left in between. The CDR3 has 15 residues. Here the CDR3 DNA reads TGTGCCAGCAGCCTCGGACAGCTTAGCAATCAGCCCCAGCATTTT. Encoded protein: CASSLGQLSNQPQHF.

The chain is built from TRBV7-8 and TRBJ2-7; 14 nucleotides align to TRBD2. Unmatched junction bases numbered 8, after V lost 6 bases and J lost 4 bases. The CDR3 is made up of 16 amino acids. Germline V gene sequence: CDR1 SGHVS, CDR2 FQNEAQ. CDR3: CASSNTGTSGRYEQYF. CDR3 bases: TGTGCCAGCAGTAATACCGGGACTAGCGGGAGATACGAGCAGTACTTC.

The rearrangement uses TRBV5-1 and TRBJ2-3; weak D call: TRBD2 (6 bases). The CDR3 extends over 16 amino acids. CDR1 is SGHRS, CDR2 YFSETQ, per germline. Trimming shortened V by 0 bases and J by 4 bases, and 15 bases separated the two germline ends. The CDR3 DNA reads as TGCGCCAGCAGCTTGGCCTACGGGGGAGGCGCAGATACGCAGTATTTT. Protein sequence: CASSLAYGGGADTQYF. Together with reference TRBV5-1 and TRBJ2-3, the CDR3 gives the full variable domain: KAGVTQTPRYLIKTRGQQVTLSCSPISGHRSVSWYQQTPGQGLQFLFEYFSETQRNKGNFPGRFSGRQFSNSRSEMNVSTLELGDSALYLCASSLAYGGGADTQYFGPGTRLTVL.

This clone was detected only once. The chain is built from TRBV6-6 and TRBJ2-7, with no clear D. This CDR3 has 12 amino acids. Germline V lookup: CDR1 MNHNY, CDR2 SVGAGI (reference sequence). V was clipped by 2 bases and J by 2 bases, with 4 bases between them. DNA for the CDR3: TGTGCCAGCAGTTACGGAACCTACGAGCAGTACTTC. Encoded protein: CASSYGTYEQYF.

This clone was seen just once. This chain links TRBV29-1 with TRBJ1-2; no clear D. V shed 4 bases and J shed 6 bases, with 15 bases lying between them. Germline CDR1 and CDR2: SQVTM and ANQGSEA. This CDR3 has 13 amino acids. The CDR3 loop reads CSVVWTAGNGYTF. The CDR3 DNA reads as TGCAGCGTTGTGTGGACGGCTGGAAATGGCTACACCTTC.

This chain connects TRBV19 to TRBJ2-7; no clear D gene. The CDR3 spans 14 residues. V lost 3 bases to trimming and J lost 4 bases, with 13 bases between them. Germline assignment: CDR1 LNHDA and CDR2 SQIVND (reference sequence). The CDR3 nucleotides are TGTGCCAGTAGTATCAGCGAGAATACTTACGAGCAGTACTTC. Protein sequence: CASSISENTYEQYF.

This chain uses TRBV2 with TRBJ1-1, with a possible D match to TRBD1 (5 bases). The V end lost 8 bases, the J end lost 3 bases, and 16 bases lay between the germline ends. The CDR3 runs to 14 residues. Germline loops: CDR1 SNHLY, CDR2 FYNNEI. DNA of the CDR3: TGTGCCAGCGGCGGGGGGTTTGGGGACACTGAAGCTTTCTTT. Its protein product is CASGGGFGDTEAFF.

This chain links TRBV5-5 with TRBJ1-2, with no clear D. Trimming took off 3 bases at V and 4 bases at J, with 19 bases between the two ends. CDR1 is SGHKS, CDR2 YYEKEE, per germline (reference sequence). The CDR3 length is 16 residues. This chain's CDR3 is CASSSGVELGLYGYTF. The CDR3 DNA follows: TGTGCCAGCAGCTCCGGAGTTGAATTGGGCCTCTATGGCTACACCTTC.

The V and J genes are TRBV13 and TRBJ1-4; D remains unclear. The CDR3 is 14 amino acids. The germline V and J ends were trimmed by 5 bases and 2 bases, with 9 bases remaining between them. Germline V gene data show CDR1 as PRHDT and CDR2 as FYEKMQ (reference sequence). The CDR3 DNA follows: TGTGCCAGCAGCCCCCCCTTCACTAATGAAAAACTGTTTTTT. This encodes CASSPPFTNEKLFF.

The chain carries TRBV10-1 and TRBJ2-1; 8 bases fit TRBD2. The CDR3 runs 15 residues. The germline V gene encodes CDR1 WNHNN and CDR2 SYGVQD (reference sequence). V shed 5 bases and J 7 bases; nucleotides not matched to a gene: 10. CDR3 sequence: CASSSLRGGFNEQFF. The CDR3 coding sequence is TGCGCCAGCAGTTCATTACGGGGGGGCTTTAATGAGCAGTTCTTC.

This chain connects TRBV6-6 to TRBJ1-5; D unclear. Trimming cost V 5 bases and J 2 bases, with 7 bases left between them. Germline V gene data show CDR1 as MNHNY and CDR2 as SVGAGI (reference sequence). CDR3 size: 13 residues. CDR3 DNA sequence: TGTGCCAGCAGTACCGGGGGCAATCAGCCCCAGCATTTT. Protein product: CASSTGGNQPQHF.

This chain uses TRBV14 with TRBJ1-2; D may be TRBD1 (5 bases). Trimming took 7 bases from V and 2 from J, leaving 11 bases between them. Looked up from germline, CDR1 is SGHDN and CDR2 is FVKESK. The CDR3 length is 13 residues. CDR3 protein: CASNRGGNYGYTF. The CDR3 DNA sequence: TGTGCCAGCAACCGGGGGGGGAACTATGGCTACACCTTC.

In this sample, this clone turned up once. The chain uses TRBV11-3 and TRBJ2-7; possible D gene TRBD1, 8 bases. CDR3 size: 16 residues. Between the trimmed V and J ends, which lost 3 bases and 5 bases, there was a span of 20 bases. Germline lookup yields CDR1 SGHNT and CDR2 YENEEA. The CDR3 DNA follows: TGTGCCAGCAGCTTTGCCAGCGGGACAGGCGAAAACGAGCAGTACTTC. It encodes CASSFASGTGENEQYF.

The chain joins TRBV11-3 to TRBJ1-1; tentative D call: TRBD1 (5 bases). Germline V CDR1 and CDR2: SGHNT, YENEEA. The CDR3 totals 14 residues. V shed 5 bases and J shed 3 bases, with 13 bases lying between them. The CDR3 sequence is CASSLRGRDTEAFF. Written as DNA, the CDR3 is TGTGCCAGCAGCCTACGGGGGAGGGACACTGAAGCTTTCTTT.

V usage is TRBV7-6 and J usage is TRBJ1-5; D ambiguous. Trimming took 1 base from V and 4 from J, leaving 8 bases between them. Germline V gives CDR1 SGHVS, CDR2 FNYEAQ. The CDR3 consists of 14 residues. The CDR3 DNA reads TGTGCCAGCAGCTTAGAGGCAGGAAATCAGCCCCAGCATTTT. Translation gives CASSLEAGNQPQHF. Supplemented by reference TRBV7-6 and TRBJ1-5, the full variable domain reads GAGVSQSPRYKVTKRGQDVALRCDPISGHVSLYWYRQALGQGPEFLTYFNYEAQQDKSGLPNDRFSAERPEGSISTLTIQRTEQRDSAMYRCASSLEAGNQPQHFGDGTRLSIL.

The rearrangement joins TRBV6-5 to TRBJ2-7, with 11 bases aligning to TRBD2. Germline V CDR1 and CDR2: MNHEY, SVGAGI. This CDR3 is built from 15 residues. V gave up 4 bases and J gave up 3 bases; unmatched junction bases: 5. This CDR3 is CASSSAGLADYEQYF. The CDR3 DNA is TGTGCCAGCAGTTCTGCGGGACTAGCGGACTACGAGCAGTACTTC.

CDR3 region: CASSLEGNAGNTIYF. The CDR3 nucleotides are TGTGCCAGCAGCTTGGAAGGGAATGCTGGAAACACCATATATTTT. The gene calls are TRBV5-4 and TRBJ1-3; D not resolved. The CDR3 spans 15 residues. Trimming removed 0 bases at V and 2 bases at J, with 9 bases between. Germline loops: CDR1 SGHNT, CDR2 YYREEE (reference sequence).

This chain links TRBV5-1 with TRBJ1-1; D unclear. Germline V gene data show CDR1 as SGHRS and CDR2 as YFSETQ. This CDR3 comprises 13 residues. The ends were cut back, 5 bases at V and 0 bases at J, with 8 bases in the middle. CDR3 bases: TGCGCCAGCAGGGACCCAATGAACACTGAAGCTTTCTTT. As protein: CASRDPMNTEAFF.

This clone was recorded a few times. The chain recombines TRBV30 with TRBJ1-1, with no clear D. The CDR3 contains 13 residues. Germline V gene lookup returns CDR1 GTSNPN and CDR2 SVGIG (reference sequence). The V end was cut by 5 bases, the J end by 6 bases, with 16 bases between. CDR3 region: CAWEARFRAEAFF. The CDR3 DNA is TGTGCCTGGGAGGCGCGGTTTAGGGCTGAAGCTTTCTTT. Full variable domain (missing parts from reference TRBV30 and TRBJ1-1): SQTIHQWPATLVQPVGSPLSLECTVEGTSNPNLYWYRQAAGRGLQLLFYSVGIGQISSEVPQNLSASRPQDRQFILSSKKLLLSDSGFYLCAWEARFRAEAFFGQGTRLTVV.

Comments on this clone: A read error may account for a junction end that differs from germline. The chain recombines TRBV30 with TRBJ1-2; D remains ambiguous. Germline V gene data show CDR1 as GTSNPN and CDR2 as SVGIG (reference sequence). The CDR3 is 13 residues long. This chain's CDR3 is CAWSTPGFVFFAF. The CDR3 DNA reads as TGTGCCTGGAGTACACCGGGCTTCGTCTTTTTCGCCTTC.

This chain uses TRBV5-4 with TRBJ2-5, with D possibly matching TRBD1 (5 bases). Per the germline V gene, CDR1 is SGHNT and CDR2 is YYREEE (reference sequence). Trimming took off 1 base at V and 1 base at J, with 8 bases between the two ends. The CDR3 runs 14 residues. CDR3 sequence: CASSLRDSQETQYF. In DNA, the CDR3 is TGTGCCAGCAGCTTGCGCGACAGCCAAGAGACCCAGTACTTC.

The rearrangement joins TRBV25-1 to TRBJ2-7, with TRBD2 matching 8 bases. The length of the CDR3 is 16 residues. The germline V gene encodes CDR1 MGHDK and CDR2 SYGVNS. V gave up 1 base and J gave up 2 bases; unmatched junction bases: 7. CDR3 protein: CASSELGGTRPYEQYF. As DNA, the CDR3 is TGTGCCAGCAGTGAATTAGGGGGGACTAGGCCCTACGAGCAGTACTTC.

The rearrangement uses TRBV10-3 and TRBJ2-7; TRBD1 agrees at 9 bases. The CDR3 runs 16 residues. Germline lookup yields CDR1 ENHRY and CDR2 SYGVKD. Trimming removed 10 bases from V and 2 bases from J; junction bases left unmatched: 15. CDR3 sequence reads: CATIPPGTGRPYEQYF. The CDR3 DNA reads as TGTGCCACCATACCCCCCGGGACAGGGAGGCCCTACGAGCAGTACTTC.

CDR3 sequence: CASSFLGQGGEKLFF. The CDR3 DNA reads as TGCGCCAGCAGCTTTTTAGGACAGGGTGGAGAAAAACTGTTTTTT. The rearrangement uses TRBV5-1 and TRBJ1-4, with 8 bases identical to TRBD1. Germline V lookup: CDR1 SGHRS, CDR2 YFSETQ. The CDR3 totals 15 residues. After removal of 2 bases from V and 8 bases from J, the junction contained 8 bases not matched to a gene.